Given below is one T cell receptor (beta chain) in context. This may be a read error, as it is one base from a much larger clone. This entry belongs to a study of T cells in Graves' hyperthyroidism and ophthalmopathy. RNA transcripts were the template for amplifying TCR beta CDR3 regions. When the TCR CDR3 underwent first-round RT-PCR, the HTBI primer set was used. TCRdb called the multiplex PCR reads again in MiXCR, with one record for every CDR3 protein. The data hold some 560,000 distinct CDR3 sequences, with about 15% observed a single time. The CDR3 is made up of 15 amino acids. Germline loops: CDR1 SQVTM, CDR2 ANQGSEA. V was pared by 6 bases and J by 0 bases, with 17 bases between. In patients aged 18 to 65, hyperthyroidism was newly diagnosed, with duration under 2 months. On the basis of clinical symptoms, serum thyroxine and TRAb, thyroid ultrasound and orbital computed tomography, diagnoses were made.

This chain links TRBV29-1 with TRBJ1-1; D not certain. Sequencing input: blood. The sequence was obtained from a woman aged 30 to 39 with Graves' hyperthyroidism. As DNA, the CDR3 is TGCAGCGTGGGGAGGGCTGGGCAGCTGAACACTGAAGCTTTCTTT. Protein sequence: CSVGRAGQLNTEAFF. Combining the CDR3 with reference TRBV29-1 and TRBJ1-1 gives the whole variable domain SAVISQKPSRDICQRGTSLTIQCQVDSQVTMMFWYRQQPGQSLTLIATANQGSEATYESGFVIDKFPISRPNLTFSTLTVSNMSPEDSSIYLCSVGRAGQLNTEAFFGQGTRLTVV.